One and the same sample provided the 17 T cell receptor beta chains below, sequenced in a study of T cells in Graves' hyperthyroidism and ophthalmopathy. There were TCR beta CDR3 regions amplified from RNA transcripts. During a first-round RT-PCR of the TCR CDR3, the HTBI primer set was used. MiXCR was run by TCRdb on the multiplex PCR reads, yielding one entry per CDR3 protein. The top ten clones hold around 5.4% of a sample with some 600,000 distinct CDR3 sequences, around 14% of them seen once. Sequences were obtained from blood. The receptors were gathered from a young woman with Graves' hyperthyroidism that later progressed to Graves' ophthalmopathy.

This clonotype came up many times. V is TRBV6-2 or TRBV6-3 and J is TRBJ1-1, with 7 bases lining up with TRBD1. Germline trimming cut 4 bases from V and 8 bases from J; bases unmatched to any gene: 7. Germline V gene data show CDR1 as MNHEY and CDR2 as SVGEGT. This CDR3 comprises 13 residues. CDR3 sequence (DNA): TGTGCCAGCAGTTTTAGAACAGGGGTGGAAGCTTTCTTT. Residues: CASSFRTGVEAFF.

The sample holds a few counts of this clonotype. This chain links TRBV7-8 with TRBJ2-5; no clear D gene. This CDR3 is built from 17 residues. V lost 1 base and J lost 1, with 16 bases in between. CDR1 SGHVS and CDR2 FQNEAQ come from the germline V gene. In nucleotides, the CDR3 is TGTGCCAGCAGCTTAGGATTTTTTTCACGACTCCAAGAGACCCAGTACTTC. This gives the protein CASSLGFFSRLQETQYF.

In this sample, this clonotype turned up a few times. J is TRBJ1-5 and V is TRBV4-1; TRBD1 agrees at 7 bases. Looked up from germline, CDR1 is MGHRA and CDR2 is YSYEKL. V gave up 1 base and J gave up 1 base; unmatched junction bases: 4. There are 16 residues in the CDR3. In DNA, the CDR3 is TGCGCCAGCAGCCAAGCCCCAGGGGGAAGCAATCAGCCCCAGCATTTT. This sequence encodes CASSQAPGGSNQPQHF.

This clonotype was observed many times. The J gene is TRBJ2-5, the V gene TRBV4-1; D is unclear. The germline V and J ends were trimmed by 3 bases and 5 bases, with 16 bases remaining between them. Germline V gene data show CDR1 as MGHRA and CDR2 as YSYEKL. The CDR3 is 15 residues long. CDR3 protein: CASSQVFLPRETQYF. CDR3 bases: TGCGCCAGCAGCCAGGTATTCCTCCCGAGGGAGACCCAGTACTTC.

In DNA, the CDR3 is TGTGCCAGCAGCCAGACCATACCTCTCCGGGACTTCACCCCCTACGAGCAGTACTTC. Amino acid sequence: CASSQTIPLRDFTPYEQYF. This chain connects TRBV28 to TRBJ2-7, with D perhaps TRBD2 (6 bases). This CDR3 region has 19 residues. Germline-derived CDR1 and CDR2 are MDHEN and SYDVKM. Between the trimmed V and J ends, which lost 6 bases and 2 bases, there was a span of 29 bases. The full variable domain, its missing parts supplied by reference TRBV28 and TRBJ2-7, is DVKVTQSSRYLVKRTGEKVFLECVQDMDHENMFWYRQDPGLGLRLIYFSYDVKMKEKGDIPEGYSVSREKKERFSLILESASTNQTSMYLCASSQTIPLRDFTPYEQYFGPGTRLTVT.

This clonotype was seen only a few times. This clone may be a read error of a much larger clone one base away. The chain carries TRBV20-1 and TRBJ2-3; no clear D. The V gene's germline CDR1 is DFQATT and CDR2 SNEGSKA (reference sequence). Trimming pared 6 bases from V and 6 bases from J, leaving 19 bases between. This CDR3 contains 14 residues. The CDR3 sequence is CSARKVAFGDTQYF. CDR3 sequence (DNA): TGCAGTGCGAGAAAGGTCGCCTTTGGGGATACGCAGTATTTT.

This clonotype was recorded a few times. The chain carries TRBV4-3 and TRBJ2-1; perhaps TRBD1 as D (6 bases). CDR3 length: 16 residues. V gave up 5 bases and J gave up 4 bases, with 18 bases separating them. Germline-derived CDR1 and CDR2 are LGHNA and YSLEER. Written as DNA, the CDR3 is TGCGCCAGCAGCTATGAGAGGGACACCCCATACAATGAGCAGTTCTTC. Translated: CASSYERDTPYNEQFF.

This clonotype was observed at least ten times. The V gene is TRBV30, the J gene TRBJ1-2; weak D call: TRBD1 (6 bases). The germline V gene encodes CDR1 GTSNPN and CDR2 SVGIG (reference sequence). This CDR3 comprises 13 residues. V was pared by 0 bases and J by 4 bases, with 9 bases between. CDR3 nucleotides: TGTGCCTGGAGTGTTCAGGGGACCTATGGCTACACCTTC. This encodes CAWSVQGTYGYTF.

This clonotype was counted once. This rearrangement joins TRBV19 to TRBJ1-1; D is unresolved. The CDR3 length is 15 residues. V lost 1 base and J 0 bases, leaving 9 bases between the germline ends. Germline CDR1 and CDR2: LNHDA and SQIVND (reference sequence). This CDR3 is CASSIGKNMNTEAFF. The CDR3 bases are TGTGCCAGTAGTATAGGGAAGAACATGAACACTGAAGCTTTCTTT.

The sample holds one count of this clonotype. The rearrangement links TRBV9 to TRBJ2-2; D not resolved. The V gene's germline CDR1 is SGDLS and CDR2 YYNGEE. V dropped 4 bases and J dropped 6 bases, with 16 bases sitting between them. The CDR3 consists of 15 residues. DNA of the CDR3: TGTGCCAGCAGCCCACATCTGAACGTCGCCGGGGAGCTGTTTTTT. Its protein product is CASSPHLNVAGELFF.

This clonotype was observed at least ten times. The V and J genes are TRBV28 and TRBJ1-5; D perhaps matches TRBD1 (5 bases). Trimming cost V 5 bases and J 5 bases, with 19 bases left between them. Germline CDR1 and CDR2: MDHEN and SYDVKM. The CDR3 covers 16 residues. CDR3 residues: CASSTWSGGGDQPQHF. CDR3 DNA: TGTGCCAGCAGTACATGGTCGGGGGGTGGGGATCAGCCCCAGCATTTT.

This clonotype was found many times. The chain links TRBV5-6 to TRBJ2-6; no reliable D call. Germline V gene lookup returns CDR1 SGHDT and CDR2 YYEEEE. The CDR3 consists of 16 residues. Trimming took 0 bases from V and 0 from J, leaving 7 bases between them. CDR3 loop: CASSLVGGSGANVLTF. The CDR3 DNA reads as TGTGCCAGCAGCTTGGTCGGCGGCTCTGGGGCCAACGTCCTGACTTTC.

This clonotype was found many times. Here the CDR3 DNA reads TGTGCCATCAGAAGGACAGGGGGCGAAGAAGCTTTCTTT. Translation gives CAIRRTGGEEAFF. The chain joins TRBV10-3 to TRBJ1-1; 11 bases fit TRBD1. This CDR3 is 13 amino acids long. J gave up 8 bases and V 6 bases, and 5 bases lay outside the gene matches. CDR1 and CDR2 from the germline V gene are ENHRY and SYGVKD.

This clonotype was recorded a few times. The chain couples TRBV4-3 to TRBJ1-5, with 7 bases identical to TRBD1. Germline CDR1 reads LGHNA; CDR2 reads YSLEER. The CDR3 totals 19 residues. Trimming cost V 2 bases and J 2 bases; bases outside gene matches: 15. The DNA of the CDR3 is TGCGCCAGCAGCCAAATGAGGGACAGACCCTTTGGGGGCAATCAGCCCCAGCATTTT. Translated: CASSQMRDRPFGGNQPQHF.

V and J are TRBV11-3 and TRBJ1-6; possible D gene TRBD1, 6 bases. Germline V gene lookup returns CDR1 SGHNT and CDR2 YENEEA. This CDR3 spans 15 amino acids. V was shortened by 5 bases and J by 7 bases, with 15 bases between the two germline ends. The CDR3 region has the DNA TGTGCCAGCAGCCAACCCGGGACATCGAATTCACCCCTCCACTTT. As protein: CASSQPGTSNSPLHF.

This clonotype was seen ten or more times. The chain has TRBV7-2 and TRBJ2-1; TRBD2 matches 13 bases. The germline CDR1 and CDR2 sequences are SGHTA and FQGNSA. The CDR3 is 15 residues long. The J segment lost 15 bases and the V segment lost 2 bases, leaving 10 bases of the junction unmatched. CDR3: CASSLFGLAGEKGFF. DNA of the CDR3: TGTGCCAGCAGCTTATTTGGACTAGCGGGAGAGAAAGGGTTCTTC.

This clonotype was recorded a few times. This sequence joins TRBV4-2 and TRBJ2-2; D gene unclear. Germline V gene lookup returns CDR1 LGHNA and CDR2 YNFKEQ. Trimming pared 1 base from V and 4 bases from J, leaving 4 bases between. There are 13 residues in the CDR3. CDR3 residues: CASSQVLTGELFF. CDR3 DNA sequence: TGTGCCAGCAGCCAAGTTCTCACCGGGGAGCTGTTTTTT.